Below are 8 T cell receptor beta chains sequenced from a single sample in a study of response to subunit inactivated influenza vaccine. TCRdb passed the RT-PCR reads through MiXCR, listing each CDR3 protein once. The table lists roughly 520,000 distinct CDR3 sequences, around 25% of them singletons. This specimen was CD4+ T cells sorted from PBMCs, taken 4 to 6 days after vaccination. Receptor source: a man over 45 who received an inactivated influenza vaccine.

This chain connects TRBV20-1 to TRBJ2-7; TRBD2 matches 14 bases. CDR3 length equals 15 residues. The trim removed 4 bases at V and 0 bases at J, leaving 2 bases unmatched. Germline-derived CDR1 and CDR2 are DFQATT and SNEGSKA (reference sequence). The CDR3 DNA is TGCAGTGCTACCGGACTAGCGGGAGGCTCCTACGAGCAGTACTTC. Protein product: CSATGLAGGSYEQYF.

The chain uses TRBV7-2 and TRBJ2-3; the D gene is possibly TRBD1 (5 bases). This CDR3 spans 14 amino acids. Trimming cost V 5 bases and J 1 base, with 10 bases left between them. Germline assignment: CDR1 SGHTA and CDR2 FQGNSA. In nucleotides, the CDR3 is TGTGCCAGCAGCGAAGGACATCGCACAGATACGCAGTATTTT. This translates into CASSEGHRTDTQYF.

The rearrangement joins TRBV27 to TRBJ1-2; 8 bases match TRBD1. V gave up 10 bases and J gave up 3 bases; unmatched junction bases: 7. Germline CDR1 MNHEY, CDR2 SMNVEV (reference sequence). The CDR3 contains 13 residues. The CDR3, as DNA: TGTGCCACCCGGACAGGGATGGACTATGGCTACACCTTC. Protein product: CATRTGMDYGYTF.

The sample holds a few counts of this clonotype. The chain couples TRBV20-1 to TRBJ2-7, with D unclear. This CDR3 is built from 14 residues. CDR1 and CDR2 from the germline V gene are DFQATT and SNEGSKA (reference sequence). Trimming took 0 bases from V and 2 from J, leaving 11 bases between them. In DNA, the CDR3 is TGCAGTGCTAGAGACACCTGGAATCCCTACGAGCAGTACTTC. It yields the protein CSARDTWNPYEQYF.

This clonotype came up a few times. This chain connects TRBV12-3 or TRBV12-4 to TRBJ1-5; 11 positions match TRBD1. With V trimmed by 5 bases and J by 6 bases, 6 bases remained unmatched. The CDR3 has 15 amino acids. This chain's CDR3 is CASSPGTGGGQPQHF. As DNA, the CDR3 is TGTGCCAGCAGTCCCGGGACAGGGGGTGGTCAGCCCCAGCATTTT.

J is TRBJ2-5 and V is TRBV20-1, with 8 bases aligning to TRBD1. Losses at the gene ends were 0 bases for V and 4 bases for J; bases not matched to a gene: 7. The germline CDR1 and CDR2 sequences are DFQATT and SNEGSKA (reference sequence). The CDR3 is 15 amino acids. The CDR3, as DNA: TGCAGTGCTAGAGACCCCAGGGGGCTAGGAGAGACCCAGTACTTC. Amino acid sequence: CSARDPRGLGETQYF.

This clonotype was found a few times. The V and J genes are TRBV24-1 and TRBJ2-1; D gene ambiguous. This CDR3 has 12 residues. The V gene's germline CDR1 is KGHDR and CDR2 SFDVKD. Trimming pared 0 bases from V and 10 bases from J, leaving 6 bases between. The CDR3 coding sequence is TGTGCCACCAGTGATTTGCGGCAGGAGCAGTTCTTC. Translating gives CATSDLRQEQFF.

This sequence joins TRBV5-1 and TRBJ2-1; D remains unclear. V was trimmed by 0 bases and J by 4 bases, leaving 14 bases between them. CDR1 is SGHRS, CDR2 YFSETQ, per germline. This CDR3 has 16 amino acids. CDR3 DNA sequence: TGCGCCAGCAGCTTGGAAGCAGGAGCCCGATACAATGAGCAGTTCTTC. It encodes CASSLEAGARYNEQFF.